This entry is about one T cell receptor beta chain. TCRdb re-called the PCR reads through MiXCR, storing one row per CDR3 protein. The sample gives tens of thousands of distinct CDR3 sequences, around 37% of which show up once; approximately 19% is in the top ten. Germline loops: CDR1 MNHEY, CDR2 SMNVEV (reference sequence). CDR3 size: 15 residues. V trimming: 3 bases; J trimming: 7 bases; junction bases outside the gene matches: 11. This sample was taken from a study of tumor-infiltrating lymphocytes in oesophageal squamous cell carcinoma. The TCR was taken from a female donor with esophageal squamous cell carcinoma. The source material was esophageal tumor tissue. The V and J genes are TRBV27 and TRBJ1-1; 7 bases are a match to TRBD1. The CDR3: CASSFHRTGEGEAFF. The DNA of the CDR3 is TGTGCCAGCAGTTTTCACCGAACAGGGGAGGGTGAAGCTTTCTTT.